The entry below describes one T cell receptor (beta chain). This entry comes from a study of cytomegalovirus exposure and HLA in healthy donors. V gave up 0 bases and J gave up 0 bases, with 5 bases separating them. This CDR3 comprises 14 residues. Germline CDR1 SGHRS, CDR2 YFSETQ. The PCR made use of 60 Vbeta and 13 Jbeta primers. Assay used: immunoSEQ multiplex PCR; TCRdb lists only in-frame clones, some missing. The table shows some 150,000 clones, with roughly 80% occurring only once. This clonotype was obtained from a woman between 50 and 59 years old in good health and CMV-seropositive. Sequences were obtained from PBMCs. The chain couples TRBV5-1 to TRBJ2-3; weak D call: TRBD2 (5 bases). The CDR3 spells CASSLGLSTDTQYF. DNA for the CDR3: TGCGCCAGCAGCTTGGGACTAAGCACAGATACGCAGTATTTT.